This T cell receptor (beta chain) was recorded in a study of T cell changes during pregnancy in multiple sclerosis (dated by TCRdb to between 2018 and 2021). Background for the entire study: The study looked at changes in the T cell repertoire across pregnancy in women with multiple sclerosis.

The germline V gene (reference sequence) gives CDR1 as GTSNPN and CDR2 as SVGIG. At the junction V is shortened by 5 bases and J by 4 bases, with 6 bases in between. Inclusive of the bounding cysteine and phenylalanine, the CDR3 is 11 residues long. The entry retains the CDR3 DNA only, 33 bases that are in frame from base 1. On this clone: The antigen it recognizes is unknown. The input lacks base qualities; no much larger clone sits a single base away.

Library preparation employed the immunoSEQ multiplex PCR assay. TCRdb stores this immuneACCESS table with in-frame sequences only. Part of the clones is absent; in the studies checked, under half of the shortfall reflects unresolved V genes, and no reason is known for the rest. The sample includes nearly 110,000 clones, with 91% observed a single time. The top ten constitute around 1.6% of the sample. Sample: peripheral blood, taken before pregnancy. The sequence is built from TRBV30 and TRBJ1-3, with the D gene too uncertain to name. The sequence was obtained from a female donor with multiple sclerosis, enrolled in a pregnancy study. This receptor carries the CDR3 CAWGRGNTIYF. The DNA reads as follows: TGTGCCTGGGGGAGAGGAAACACCATATATTTT.